The entry below describes one T cell receptor (beta chain). These data come from a study of glioma-infiltrating T cells after dendritic cell vaccination. Time point specified: after dendritic cell vaccination, including at tumor progression/relapse. Repertoires were generated with immunoSEQ multiplex PCR, while TCRdb's copy carries only in-frame clones and drops some. The data hold 45,000 to 60,000 clones, with roughly 80% observed a single time. The germline V gene has CDR1 MNHNS and CDR2 SASEGT. Trimming took 7 bases from V and 5 from J, leaving 14 bases between them. This CDR3 spans 13 amino acids.

The sequence was collected from a human donor with glioblastoma. Sequenced here: blood, sampled after dendritic cell vaccination. The J gene is TRBJ1-2, the V gene TRBV6-1; D ambiguous. This CDR3 reads CASKASGLYGYTF. The CDR3 nucleotides read TGTGCCAGCAAGGCCAGCGGACTTTATGGCTACACCTTC.